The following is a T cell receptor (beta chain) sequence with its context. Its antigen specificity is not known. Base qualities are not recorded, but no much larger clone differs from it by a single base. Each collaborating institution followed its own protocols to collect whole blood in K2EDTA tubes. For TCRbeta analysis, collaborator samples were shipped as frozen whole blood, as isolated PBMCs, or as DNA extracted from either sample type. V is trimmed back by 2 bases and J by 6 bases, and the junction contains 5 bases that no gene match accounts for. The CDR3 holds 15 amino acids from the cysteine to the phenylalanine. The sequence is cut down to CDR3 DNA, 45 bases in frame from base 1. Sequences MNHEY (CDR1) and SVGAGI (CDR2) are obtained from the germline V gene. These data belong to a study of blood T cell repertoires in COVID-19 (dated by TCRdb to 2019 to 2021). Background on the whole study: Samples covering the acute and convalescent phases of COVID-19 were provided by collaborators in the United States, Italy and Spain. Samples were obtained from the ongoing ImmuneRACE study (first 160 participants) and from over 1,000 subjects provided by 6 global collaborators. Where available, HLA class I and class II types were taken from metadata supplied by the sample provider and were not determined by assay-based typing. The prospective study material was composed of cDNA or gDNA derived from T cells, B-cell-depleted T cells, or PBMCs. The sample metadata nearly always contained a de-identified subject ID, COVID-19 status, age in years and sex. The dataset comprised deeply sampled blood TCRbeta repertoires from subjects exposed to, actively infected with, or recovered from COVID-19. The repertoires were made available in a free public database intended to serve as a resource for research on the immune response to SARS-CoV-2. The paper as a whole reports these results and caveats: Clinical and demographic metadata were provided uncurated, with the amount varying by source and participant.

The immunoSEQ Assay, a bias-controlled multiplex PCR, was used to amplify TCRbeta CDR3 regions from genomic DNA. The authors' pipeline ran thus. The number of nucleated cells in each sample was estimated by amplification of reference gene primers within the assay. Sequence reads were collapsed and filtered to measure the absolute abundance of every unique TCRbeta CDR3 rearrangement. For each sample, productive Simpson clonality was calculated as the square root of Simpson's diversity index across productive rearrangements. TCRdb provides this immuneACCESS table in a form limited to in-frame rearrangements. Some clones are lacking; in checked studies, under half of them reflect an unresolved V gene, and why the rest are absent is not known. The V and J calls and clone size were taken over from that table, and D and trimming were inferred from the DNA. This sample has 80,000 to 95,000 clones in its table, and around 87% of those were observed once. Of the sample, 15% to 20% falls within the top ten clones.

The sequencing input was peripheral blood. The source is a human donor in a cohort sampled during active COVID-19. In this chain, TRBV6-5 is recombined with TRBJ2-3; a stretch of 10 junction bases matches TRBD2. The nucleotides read TGTGCCAGCAGTTACAGCGGGGGGGCACGGGATACGCAGTATTTT. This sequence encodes CASSYSGGARDTQYF.